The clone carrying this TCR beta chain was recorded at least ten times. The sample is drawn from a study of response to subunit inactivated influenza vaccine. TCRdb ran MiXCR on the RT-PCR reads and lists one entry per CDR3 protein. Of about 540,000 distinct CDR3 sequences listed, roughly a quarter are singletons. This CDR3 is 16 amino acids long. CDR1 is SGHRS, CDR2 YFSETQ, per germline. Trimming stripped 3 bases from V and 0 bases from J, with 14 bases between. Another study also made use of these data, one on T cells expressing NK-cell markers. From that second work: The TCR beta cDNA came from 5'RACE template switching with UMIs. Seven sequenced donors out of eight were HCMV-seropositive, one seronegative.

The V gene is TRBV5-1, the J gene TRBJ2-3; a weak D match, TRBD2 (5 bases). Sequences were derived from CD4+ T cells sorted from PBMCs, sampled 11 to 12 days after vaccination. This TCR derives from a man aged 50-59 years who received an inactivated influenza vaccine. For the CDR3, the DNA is TGCGCCAGCAGCTCCCTCGGGCGGGCTAGCACAGATACGCAGTATTTT. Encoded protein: CASSSLGRASTDTQYF.